Listed here is a single T cell receptor (beta chain). Its antigen remains unknown. Data came from immunoSEQ multiplex PCR; TCRdb stores just in-frame clones and leaves some out. The sample lists roughly 25,000 clones, about 90% occurring once. The sample originates from a study of tissue T cells after allogeneic stem cell transplantation. Study-wide findings and caveats: Shared clones across patients were few; motif clustering revealed tissue-specific shared signatures.

This receptor was obtained from a male donor at least 60 years old who later had graft-versus-host disease after an allogeneic stem cell transplant. Material: blood, obtained before transplantation.

The CDR3 sequence: CASTRGGELFF. In DNA form, the CDR3 reads TGTGCCAGCACGCGGGGCGGGGAGCTGTTTTTT. This rearrangement joins TRBV12-3 or TRBV12-4 to TRBJ2-2, with D maybe TRBD2 (6 bases). Trimming shortened V by 7 bases and J by 7 bases, and 7 bases separated the two germline ends. CDR3 length: 11 amino acids.